Here is one T cell receptor (beta chain) with its context. Its antigen is not known. Time point specified: after neoadjuvant nivolumab, at surgical resection. Blood cells were analyzed directly, without culture or expansion. Trimming removed 0 bases from V and 2 bases from J, with 8 bases in between. Per germline, CDR1 SGHNT and CDR2 YYREEE (reference sequence). This CDR3 has 14 residues. This entry is derived from a study of neoadjuvant anti-PD-1 for oral cavity cancer. Clones were sequenced by immunoSEQ multiplex PCR, and TCRdb holds only the in-frame ones, with some missing. The sample consists of some 31,000 clones, almost 80% of them appearing once. Study-wide results and caveats: Higher pretreatment blood Treg/Th17 ratios correlated with higher pretreatment blood and lower post-treatment tumor TCRbeta clonality.

The source of this sequence is a person between 35 and 79 years old with oral cavity squamous cell carcinoma. The sequenced sample was PBMCs, obtained after nivolumab (anti-PD-1) treatment. The genes are TRBV5-4 and TRBJ1-2; D is unclear. CDR3 nucleotides: TGTGCCAGCAGCTTGGCCGAACTCAACTATGGCTACACCTTC. Its protein product is CASSLAELNYGYTF.